Listed here are 26 T cell receptor beta chains from one sample, sequenced in a study of PD-1 blockade in mismatch repair-deficient tumors. This table comes from immunoSEQ multiplex PCR, and its TCRdb copy is limited to in-frame clones, with some not included. The sample comprises about 110,000 clones, 65% to 80% of which are singletons, and about 5.1% rests with the top ten. Sequenced here: peripheral blood, sampled about 13 months after starting pembrolizumab. The receptors derive from an adult with mismatch repair-deficient cancer.

This chain joins TRBV9 and TRBJ2-3, with 13 bases fitting TRBD2. The CDR3 is 16 amino acids. Germline CDR1 SGDLS, CDR2 YYNGEE. With 4 bases clipped from V and 2 bases from J, the junction kept 4 bases outside the gene matches. This CDR3 is CASSSGLAGTTDTQYF. The CDR3 DNA is TGTGCCAGCAGCTCGGGACTAGCGGGAACCACAGATACGCAGTATTTT. The full variable domain, rest sourced from reference TRBV9 and TRBJ2-3, is DSGVTQTPKHLITATGQRVTLRCSPRSGDLSVYWYQQSLDQGLQFLIQYYNGEERAKGNILERFSAQQFPDLHSELNLSSLELGDSALYFCASSSGLAGTTDTQYFGPGTRLTVL.

This chain links TRBV28 with TRBJ2-7; the match to TRBD1 covers 7 bases. The V segment lost 7 bases and the J segment 7 bases; nucleotides outside the gene matches: 13. The germline V gene encodes CDR1 MDHEN and CDR2 SYDVKM. The CDR3 consists of 14 residues. The CDR3 DNA follows: TGTGCCAGCATTCTCGACAGGGAAGGTCAAGAGCAGTACTTC. It encodes CASILDREGQEQYF.

V is TRBV5-6 and J is TRBJ1-4, with a possible D match to TRBD1 (5 bases). Germline assignment: CDR1 SGHDT and CDR2 YYEEEE. Trimming cost V 4 bases and J 4 bases, with 14 bases left between them. CDR3 length: 15 amino acids. The CDR3 bases are TGTGCCAGCAGCCTGATGGACACAGATAATGAAAAACTGTTTTTT. This sequence encodes CASSLMDTDNEKLFF.

The genes are TRBV25-1 and TRBJ1-3, with 9 bases matching TRBD1. The germline V gene encodes CDR1 MGHDK and CDR2 SYGVNS. The CDR3 sequence is 15 residues long. Unmatched junction bases numbered 5, after V lost 4 bases and J lost 4 bases. The CDR3 region has the DNA TGTGCCAGCAGTGCAAACAGGGGGCTAGGAAACACCATATATTTT. Translating gives CASSANRGLGNTIYF.

The chain joins TRBV15 to TRBJ2-5, with D perhaps TRBD1 or TRBD2 (5 bases each). The V gene's germline CDR1 is LNHNV and CDR2 YYDKDF (reference sequence). Trimming took off 1 base at V and 0 bases at J, with 9 bases between the two ends. The CDR3 is 15 amino acids. In DNA form, the CDR3 reads TGTGCCACCAGCAGAGTCACGGGGCACCAAGAGACCCAGTACTTC. Translating it yields CATSRVTGHQETQYF.

The table lists this clone with a count of one. This chain joins TRBV9 and TRBJ2-2, with D unresolved. The CDR3 covers 15 residues. V dropped 0 bases and J dropped 1 base, with 7 bases sitting between them. CDR1 is SGDLS and CDR2 is YYNGEE in the germline V gene. As DNA, the CDR3 is TGTGCCAGCAGCGTAGCTTTTCTGAACACCGGGGAGCTGTTTTTT. Its translation is CASSVAFLNTGELFF. Using reference TRBV9 and TRBJ2-2 for the parts outside the CDR3, the full variable domain is DSGVTQTPKHLITATGQRVTLRCSPRSGDLSVYWYQQSLDQGLQFLIQYYNGEERAKGNILERFSAQQFPDLHSELNLSSLELGDSALYFCASSVAFLNTGELFFGEGSRLTVL.

V gene TRBV5-5 combines with J gene TRBJ1-5; D might be TRBD1 (6 bases). The V end was cut by 3 bases, the J end by 0 bases, with 16 bases between. Germline values: CDR1 SGHKS, CDR2 YYEKEE (reference sequence). CDR3 length: 17 residues. CDR3 amino acids: CASSSYPGVGSNQPQHF. As DNA, the CDR3 is TGTGCCAGCAGCTCTTATCCAGGGGTTGGTAGCAATCAGCCCCAGCATTTT.

This clone was seen a handful of times. The chain joins TRBV27 to TRBJ1-5, with 8 bases that match TRBD1. V was clipped by 5 bases and J by 3 bases; unmatched bases: 3. There are 14 residues in the CDR3. Germline V gives CDR1 MNHEY, CDR2 SMNVEV (reference sequence). CDR3 in amino acids: CASSRDRTNQPQHF. The CDR3 nucleotides are TGTGCCAGCAGTCGGGACAGGACCAATCAGCCCCAGCATTTT.

The V call is TRBV7-8, the J call TRBJ2-7; 9 nucleotides align to TRBD2. V lost 5 bases to trimming and J lost 2 bases; unmatched junction nucleotides: 19. Looked up from germline, CDR1 is SGHVS and CDR2 is FQNEAQ. The CDR3 contains 19 residues. CDR3 in amino acids: CASSPYALAGRGITYEQYF. In DNA form, the CDR3 reads TGTGCCAGCAGCCCATACGCGCTAGCGGGAAGAGGGATAACCTACGAGCAGTACTTC. Full variable domain (rest looked up from reference TRBV7-8 and TRBJ2-7): GAGVSQSPRYKVAKRGQDVALRCDPISGHVSLFWYQQALGQGPEFLTYFQNEAQLDKSGLPSDRFFAERPEGSVSTLKIQRTQQEDSAVYLCASSPYALAGRGITYEQYFGPGTRLTVT.

The chain employs TRBV12-5 and TRBJ1-2; TRBD1 aligns across 7 bases. V lost 3 bases to trimming and J lost 4 bases; unmatched junction nucleotides: 11. This CDR3 region has 16 residues. Germline V CDR1 and CDR2: LGHNT, FRNRAP. The CDR3 DNA reads as TGTGCTAGTGGTTTTCAACCTGAGGGGGCGGTCTATGGCTACACCTTC. Translation: CASGFQPEGAVYGYTF.

The chain employs TRBV5-1 and TRBJ2-3; 8 bases match TRBD2. Germline loops: CDR1 SGHRS, CDR2 YFSETQ. The V segment lost 4 bases and the J segment 0 bases; nucleotides outside the gene matches: 4. The CDR3 has 15 amino acids. The CDR3 nucleotides read TGCGCCAGCAGCATAGCGGGAACCAGCACAGATACGCAGTATTTT. Translated, it gives CASSIAGTSTDTQYF.

The chain employs TRBV5-1 and TRBJ2-1; 8 nucleotides match TRBD2. This CDR3 region has 18 residues. Germline CDR1 is SGHRS and CDR2 is YFSETQ. V was clipped by 1 base and J by 6 bases; unmatched bases: 15. CDR3 protein: CASSLRVFSGMGSNEQFF. The CDR3, as DNA: TGCGCCAGCAGCTTGCGGGTGTTTAGCGGGATGGGGAGCAATGAGCAGTTCTTC.

The rearrangement uses TRBV29-1 and TRBJ2-1; D gene unclear. V lost 1 base to trimming and J lost 4 bases, with 14 bases between them. Germline V CDR1 and CDR2: SQVTM, ANQGSEA. The CDR3 totals 15 residues. The CDR3 sequence: CSVEVGAQIYNEQFF. The CDR3 DNA follows: TGCAGCGTTGAAGTAGGCGCACAGATATACAATGAGCAGTTCTTC.

CDR3: CASSAGSSGELFF. The CDR3 DNA reads as TGTGCCAGCAGCGCCGGGAGCTCCGGGGAGCTGTTTTTT. V gene TRBV7-6 combines with J gene TRBJ2-2, with a weak D call TRBD2 (6 bases). Germline values: CDR1 SGHVS, CDR2 FNYEAQ. The CDR3 is made up of 13 amino acids. V was clipped by 5 bases and J by 6 bases, with 10 bases between them.

This clone ranks as medium-sized. V gene TRBV4-1 combines with J gene TRBJ2-2; 7 nucleotides match TRBD1. V lost 1 base, J lost 4 bases, and 3 bases stayed unmatched. CDR3 length: 15 amino acids. The germline CDR1 and CDR2 sequences are MGHRA and YSYEKL. The CDR3 nucleotides read TGCGCCAGCAGCCAAGGACAGGGTAGCACCGGGGAGCTGTTTTTT. Its translation is CASSQGQGSTGELFF.

The CDR3 here is CASSRGGSSYGYTF. The DNA of the CDR3 is TGTGCCAGCAGTCGCGGTGGGAGTAGCTATGGCTACACCTTC. The chain has TRBV6-5 and TRBJ1-2; no clear D gene. This CDR3 region has 14 residues. V lost 5 bases and J 4 bases, leaving 14 bases between the germline ends. Germline CDR1 and CDR2: MNHEY and SVGAGI.

In this sample, this clone turned up once. V usage is TRBV11-2 and J usage is TRBJ2-3; either TRBD1 or TRBD2 may fit D (6 bases each). Trimming took 1 base from V and 1 from J, leaving 12 bases between them. This CDR3 has 16 amino acids. The germline CDR1 and CDR2 sequences are SGHAT and FQNNGV. CDR3 in amino acids: CASSLATGGRTDTQYF. CDR3 nucleotide sequence: TGTGCCAGCAGCTTAGCGACCGGGGGCCGCACAGATACGCAGTATTTT.

The J gene is TRBJ2-1, the V gene TRBV27; 9 bases align to TRBD2. CDR3 length: 15 residues. V was pared by 5 bases and J by 4 bases, with 6 bases of the junction left unmatched. The germline CDR1 and CDR2 sequences are MNHEY and SMNVEV (reference sequence). This CDR3 is CASSNSGSRYNEQFF. The CDR3 nucleotides read TGTGCCAGCAGTAATAGCGGGAGCCGTTACAATGAGCAGTTCTTC.

DNA for the CDR3: TGTGCCAGCAAAACAGGGGGCGGGCTAGGATATGGCTACACCTTC. Amino acids: CASKTGGGLGYGYTF. This chain joins TRBV6-5 and TRBJ1-2, with 9 bases fitting TRBD1. The germline V gene has CDR1 MNHEY and CDR2 SVGAGI. V lost 7 bases and J lost 5; bases outside the gene matches: 11. The CDR3 runs to 15 residues.

This chain uses TRBV2 with TRBJ2-7; the match to TRBD2 covers 12 bases. V trimming: 5 bases; J trimming: 3 bases; junction bases outside the gene matches: 14. Germline CDR1 and CDR2: SNHLY and FYNNEI. The CDR3 covers 18 residues. The CDR3 DNA reads as TGTGCCAGCAGTCCCGGGACTAGCGGGTATGAGGCCCTCTACGAGCAGTACTTC. The encoded protein is CASSPGTSGYEALYEQYF. The complete variable domain, with remaining parts taken from reference TRBV2 and TRBJ2-7, reads EPEVTQTPSHQVTQMGQEVILRCVPISNHLYFYWYRQILGQKVEFLVSFYNNEISEKSEIFDDQFSVERPDGSNFTLKIRSTKLEDSAMYFCASSPGTSGYEALYEQYFGPGTRLTVT.

The V call is TRBV27, the J call TRBJ2-3; unclear D gene. The CDR3 contains 12 residues. Germline V gene lookup returns CDR1 MNHEY and CDR2 SMNVEV (reference sequence). The V gene lost 5 bases and the J gene lost 9 bases, with 12 bases spanning the gap. The CDR3 sequence is CASSPYIGTQYF. The CDR3 nucleotides are TGTGCCAGCAGTCCTTACATTGGAACGCAGTATTTT.

This clone occurred a few times. This chain connects TRBV9 to TRBJ2-1, with 8 bases aligning to TRBD2. CDR1 and CDR2 (germline): SGDLS, YYNGEE. The CDR3 length is 16 residues. V lost 4 bases to trimming and J lost 9 bases; unmatched junction nucleotides: 15. The CDR3 spells CASSPPGLVIGSEQFF. The CDR3, as DNA: TGTGCCAGCAGCCCCCCGGGACTAGTGATCGGCAGTGAGCAGTTCTTC.

The rearrangement uses TRBV28 and TRBJ2-3, with TRBD2 identical over 10 bases. The germline V gene encodes CDR1 MDHEN and CDR2 SYDVKM. This CDR3 is 15 amino acids long. V shed 8 bases and J 4 bases; nucleotides not matched to a gene: 9. As DNA, the CDR3 is TGTGCCAGCTCCGGCCTAGCGGGAGACGCAGATACGCAGTATTTT. Translated, it gives CASSGLAGDADTQYF. The variable domain in full, with the rest retrieved from reference TRBV28 and TRBJ2-3, is DVKVTQSSRYLVKRTGEKVFLECVQDMDHENMFWYRQDPGLGLRLIYFSYDVKMKEKGDIPEGYSVSREKKERFSLILESASTNQTSMYLCASSGLAGDADTQYFGPGTRLTVL.

The gene calls are TRBV5-4 and TRBJ1-5, with 10 bases identical to TRBD1. The CDR3 sequence is 18 residues long. V dropped 4 bases and J dropped 0; count of bases not matched to a gene: 10. Germline CDR1 and CDR2: SGHNT and YYREEE (reference sequence). Here the CDR3 DNA reads TGTGCCAGCAGCAACGACAGGGGGCGCTGGGATAGCAATCAGCCCCAGCATTTT. The encoded protein is CASSNDRGRWDSNQPQHF.

The V and J genes are TRBV6-1 and TRBJ2-7, with D perhaps matching TRBD1 (6 bases). The germline V and J ends were trimmed by 6 bases and 2 bases, with 11 bases remaining between them. The CDR3 covers 13 residues. Germline V gives CDR1 MNHNS, CDR2 SASEGT. The CDR3 loop reads CASSITGTYEQYF. The DNA for the CDR3 is TGTGCCAGCAGCATTACAGGGACCTACGAGCAGTACTTC.

This chain joins TRBV25-1 and TRBJ1-2; no firm D call. The CDR3 is made up of 11 amino acids. V was shortened by 10 bases and J by 7 bases, with 13 bases between the two germline ends. The germline CDR1 and CDR2 sequences are MGHDK and SYGVNS. This CDR3 reads CATQLGGGYTF. CDR3 sequence (DNA): TGTGCCACCCAATTGGGAGGTGGCTACACCTTC.